This entry lists 20 T cell receptor beta chains sequenced from one sample in a study of T cells in localized non-small cell lung cancer. The repertoire was sequenced with immunoSEQ multiplex PCR; TCRdb's copy has only in-frame clones and lacks some. Of thousands of clones in the sample, around 35% were seen once. Source: lung tumor tissue, taken before any cancer treatment. All receptors come from a man aged 35 to 69 with stage II lung adenocarcinoma.

In the case of this clone: A read error may account for a junction end that differs from germline. CDR3 sequence (DNA): TGTGCCAGCAGTTCGTACAGGGAGTCCTACAAGCAGTACTTC. This translates into CASSSYRESYKQYF. This chain joins TRBV6-8 and TRBJ2-7, with a possible D match to TRBD1 (6 bases). Looked up from germline, CDR1 is MNHGY and CDR2 is SAAAGT. This CDR3 spans 14 amino acids.

The chain couples TRBV9 to TRBJ1-6; D is unclear. V lost 0 bases, J lost 10 bases, and 8 bases lay in between. This CDR3 is built from 13 residues. The germline V gene encodes CDR1 SGDLS and CDR2 YYNGEE. The CDR3 nucleotides read TGTGCCAGCAGCGTAGAGGCTGAGTCACCCCTCCACTTT. Protein product: CASSVEAESPLHF.

The genes are TRBV11-3 and TRBJ2-3, with D unclear. Germline lookup yields CDR1 SGHNT and CDR2 YENEEA. Trimming took 2 bases from V and 0 from J, leaving 9 bases between them. The CDR3 spans 15 residues. In DNA form, the CDR3 reads TGTGCCAGCAGCTTAAATTTTAGGAGCACAGATACGCAGTATTTT. It codes for CASSLNFRSTDTQYF.

This clone was recorded once. The chain is built from TRBV28 and TRBJ2-7, with 11 bases fitting TRBD1. After removal of 7 bases from V and 5 bases from J, the junction contained 13 bases not matched to a gene. CDR3 length: 16 residues. Germline V gene lookup returns CDR1 MDHEN and CDR2 SYDVKM. The CDR3 DNA is TGTGCCAGCAACTTCCCGCCGGGACAGGGGGACCACGAGCAGTACTTC. Amino acids: CASNFPPGQGDHEQYF.

The chain uses TRBV18 and TRBJ2-2, with TRBD1 matching over 10 bases. Germline-derived CDR1 and CDR2 are KGHSH and LQKENI. Losses at the gene ends were 2 bases for V and 3 bases for J; bases not matched to a gene: 6. This CDR3 is built from 17 residues. The CDR3 loop is CASSPSRTGGDTGELFF. CDR3 nucleotides: TGTGCCAGCTCACCATCAAGGACAGGGGGGGACACCGGGGAGCTGTTTTTT.

This clone was seen a handful of times. J is TRBJ2-7 and V is TRBV19, with TRBD1 matching 9 bases. Germline V gene lookup returns CDR1 LNHDA and CDR2 SQIVND (reference sequence). The CDR3 has 15 residues. The V and J ends lost 5 bases and 2 bases, in that order; junction bases with no gene match: 7. Here the CDR3 DNA reads TGTGCCAGTAGTTTTGGACAGGGGCCCGCCTACGAGCAGTACTTC. Translating it yields CASSFGQGPAYEQYF.

This clone showed up just a few times. V gene TRBV5-1 combines with J gene TRBJ1-1; tentative D call: TRBD1 (6 bases). Germline V gene lookup returns CDR1 SGHRS and CDR2 YFSETQ. Trimming removed 0 bases from V and 7 bases from J, with 13 bases in between. This CDR3 has 14 residues. CDR3 loop: CASSLAQGRGEAFF. Here the CDR3 DNA reads TGCGCCAGCAGCTTGGCCCAGGGGCGGGGTGAAGCTTTCTTT. The full variable domain, its missing parts supplied by reference TRBV5-1 and TRBJ1-1, is KAGVTQTPRYLIKTRGQQVTLSCSPISGHRSVSWYQQTPGQGLQFLFEYFSETQRNKGNFPGRFSGRQFSNSRSEMNVSTLELGDSALYLCASSLAQGRGEAFFGQGTRLTVV.

This clone appeared a single time. CDR3 loop: CASSPFTGSSGNTIYF. For the CDR3, the DNA is TGTGCCAGCTCACCATTCACGGGGTCCTCTGGAAACACCATATATTTT. The rearrangement joins TRBV18 to TRBJ1-3; D is unclear. The germline V and J ends were trimmed by 2 bases and 0 bases, with 11 bases remaining between them. The CDR3 runs 16 residues. Germline lookup yields CDR1 KGHSH and CDR2 LQKENI.

The chain has TRBV18 and TRBJ1-1; no firm D call. Germline lookup yields CDR1 KGHSH and CDR2 LQKENI. V lost 2 bases and J 1 base, leaving 5 bases between the germline ends. The CDR3 sequence is 13 residues long. CDR3 sequence (DNA): TGTGCCAGCTCACCAGGGCGGAACACTGAAGCTTTCTTT. Translation gives CASSPGRNTEAFF.

In DNA form, the CDR3 reads TGTGCCAGCAGCTTAGAAGCGGGGCCCAGCCGTGAGCAGTTCTTC. It encodes CASSLEAGPSREQFF. The chain is built from TRBV11-3 and TRBJ2-1, with 7 bases matching TRBD2. Germline CDR1 and CDR2: SGHNT and YENEEA. J gave up 9 bases and V 0 bases, and 8 bases lay outside the gene matches. The CDR3 is 15 residues long.

This clone was recorded a few times. V usage is TRBV5-1 and J usage is TRBJ2-7, with D possibly matching TRBD1 (5 bases). The germline gives CDR1 SGHRS, CDR2 YFSETQ. The CDR3 has 15 residues. Trimming took off 3 bases at V and 0 bases at J, with 13 bases between the two ends. Here the CDR3 DNA reads TGCGCCAGCAGCTCCCAGGGCTCCAACTCCTACGAGCAGTACTTC. Protein product: CASSSQGSNSYEQYF.

This clone was found a few times. The gene calls are TRBV6-7 and TRBJ2-7, with 12 bases identical to TRBD1. TRBV6-7 carries the ORF label, with uncertain function. CDR3 length: 18 residues. Trimming removed 2 bases from V and 4 bases from J; junction bases left unmatched: 12. The DNA of the CDR3 is TGTGCCAGCAGTTACCGAGACCCTCCGGGACAGGGGGCTTACGAGCAGTACTTC. Translating gives CASSYRDPPGQGAYEQYF.

The gene calls are TRBV18 and TRBJ2-4; D gene uncertain. V was cut by 0 bases and J by 0 bases, with 9 bases left in between. The CDR3 loop spans 16 amino acids. Germline V gene lookup returns CDR1 KGHSH and CDR2 LQKENI. DNA of the CDR3: TGTGCCAGCTCACCACCTAGCCCTCTAGCCAAAAACATTCAGTACTTC. It specifies CASSPPSPLAKNIQYF.

A single count supports this clone. J is TRBJ2-1 and V is TRBV30, with D uncertain. Trimming removed 1 base from V and 2 bases from J, with 3 bases in between. This CDR3 spans 12 amino acids. The germline V gene has CDR1 GTSNPN and CDR2 SVGIG (reference sequence). This chain's CDR3 is CAWSGTYNEQFF. CDR3 sequence (DNA): TGTGCCTGGAGTGGGACCTACAATGAGCAGTTCTTC.

This clone counts as large (0.1 to 1%). The V and J genes are TRBV4-1 and TRBJ1-4; D uncertain. Trimming cost V 0 bases and J 0 bases, with 8 bases left between them. The V gene's germline CDR1 is MGHRA and CDR2 YSYEKL. This CDR3 contains 16 residues. This CDR3 reads CASSQDARATNEKLFF. CDR3 in DNA: TGCGCCAGCAGCCAAGATGCGAGGGCAACTAATGAAAAACTGTTTTTT.

The count of this clone is one. The rearrangement uses TRBV29-1 and TRBJ2-5; tentatively, D is TRBD2 (6 bases). This CDR3 has 13 residues. Trimming cost V 7 bases and J 6 bases, with 18 bases left between them. Germline V gene data show CDR1 as SQVTM and CDR2 as ANQGSEA. In nucleotides, the CDR3 is TGCAGCGGGAGTTCAGGGAGCGGGCAGACCCAGTACTTC. Protein: CSGSSGSGQTQYF.

The rearrangement links TRBV28 to TRBJ2-3; D assignment may be TRBD1 or TRBD2 (5 bases each). CDR3 length: 14 residues. V lost 5 bases to trimming and J lost 2 bases, with 11 bases between them. Germline CDR1 reads MDHEN; CDR2 reads SYDVKM. The CDR3 sequence is CASSLGTFTDTQYF. For the CDR3, the DNA is TGTGCCAGCAGTCTTGGGACCTTCACAGATACGCAGTATTTT.

This clone was picked up a small number of times. The V call is TRBV6-4, the J call TRBJ1-4; 11 nucleotides line up with TRBD1. With 5 bases clipped from V and 0 bases from J, the junction kept 14 bases outside the gene matches. Per the germline V gene, CDR1 is MRHNA and CDR2 is SNTAGT. The CDR3 contains 20 residues. The CDR3 DNA sequence: TGTGCCAGCAGTTCCCACCGGACAGGGGGCTATACCTCAACTAATGAAAAACTGTTTTTT. This codes for CASSSHRTGGYTSTNEKLFF.

The chain employs TRBV19 and TRBJ2-5, with 13 bases identical to TRBD2. Trimming cost V 5 bases and J 4 bases; bases outside gene matches: 7. Germline lookup yields CDR1 LNHDA and CDR2 SQIVND (reference sequence). The CDR3 consists of 16 residues. CDR3 protein: CASSLPGTSGAETQYF. The CDR3 DNA follows: TGTGCCAGTAGTCTCCCCGGGACTAGCGGGGCAGAGACCCAGTACTTC.

This clone is medium-sized (0.01 to 0.1%) by share. The V call is TRBV6-8, the J call TRBJ1-1, with 8 nucleotides matching TRBD1. Per germline, CDR1 MNHGY and CDR2 SAAAGT. Trimming removed 7 bases from V and 3 bases from J; junction bases left unmatched: 19. The CDR3 spans 18 residues. The CDR3, as DNA: TGTGCCAGCAAAGACAGGGGAGGGGGATTTATTGGGTACACTGAAGCTTTCTTT. Translated: CASKDRGGGFIGYTEAFF.